This T cell receptor beta chain was captured by sequencing in a study of PD-1 blockade in classical Hodgkin lymphoma. Study-level background: Once every 2 weeks, patients received intravenous nivolumab at 3 mg/kg.

The germline V and J ends were trimmed by 7 bases and 5 bases, with 18 bases remaining between them. The CDR3 contains 14 residues. CDR1 and CDR2 (germline): SGHRS, YFSETQ. Described time point: cycle 4 day 1 (C4D1), after six to seven weeks of nivolumab. Every single patient, without exception, relapsed after autologous stem cell transplantation, and brentuximab vedotin exposure varied. Best overall response was complete response, partial response or progressive disease in these relapsed/refractory classical Hodgkin lymphoma patients. Overall study findings and caveats: Reported findings placed baseline TCR diversity lower in newly diagnosed patients (compared with healthy donors). Baseline diversity resembling that of newly diagnosed patients was seen in complete responders.

Profiled with immunoSEQ multiplex PCR; TCRdb holds only in-frame clones, not every one. The top ten hold about 8.1% of the sample, which has roughly 56,000 clones, 70% to 90% seen once. Notes on this clone: What it binds is unknown.

Source: peripheral blood mononuclear cells (PBMCs), taken before the fourth cycle of nivolumab. This TCR was sampled from a human donor with classical Hodgkin lymphoma. This chain joins TRBV5-1 and TRBJ2-5; D is tentatively TRBD1 or TRBD2 (5 bases each). The DNA of the CDR3 is TGCGCCAGCCGAAGCGGCAGGGTGCGGGAGACCCAGTACTTC. Protein: CASRSGRVRETQYF. Looking up the rest from reference TRBV5-1 and TRBJ2-5 gives the full variable domain: KAGVTQTPRYLIKTRGQQVTLSCSPISGHRSVSWYQQTPGQGLQFLFEYFSETQRNKGNFPGRFSGRQFSNSRSEMNVSTLELGDSALYLCASRSGRVRETQYFGPGTRLLVL.